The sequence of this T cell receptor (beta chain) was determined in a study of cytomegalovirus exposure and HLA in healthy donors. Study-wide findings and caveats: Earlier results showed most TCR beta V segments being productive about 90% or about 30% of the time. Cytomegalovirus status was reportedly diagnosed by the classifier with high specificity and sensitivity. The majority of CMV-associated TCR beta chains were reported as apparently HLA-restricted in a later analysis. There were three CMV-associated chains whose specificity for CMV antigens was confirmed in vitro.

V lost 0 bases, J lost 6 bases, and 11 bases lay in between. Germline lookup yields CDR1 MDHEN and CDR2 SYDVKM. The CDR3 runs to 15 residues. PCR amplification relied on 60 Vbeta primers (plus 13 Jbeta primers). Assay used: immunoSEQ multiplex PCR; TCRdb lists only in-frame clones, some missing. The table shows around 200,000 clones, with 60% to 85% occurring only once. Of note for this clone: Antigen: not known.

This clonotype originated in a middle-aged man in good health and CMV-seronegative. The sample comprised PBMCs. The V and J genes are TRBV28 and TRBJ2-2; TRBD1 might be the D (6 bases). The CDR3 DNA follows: TGTGCCAGCAGTTTATGGGCAGGGGTAGCCGGGGAGCTGTTTTTT. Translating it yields CASSLWAGVAGELFF.